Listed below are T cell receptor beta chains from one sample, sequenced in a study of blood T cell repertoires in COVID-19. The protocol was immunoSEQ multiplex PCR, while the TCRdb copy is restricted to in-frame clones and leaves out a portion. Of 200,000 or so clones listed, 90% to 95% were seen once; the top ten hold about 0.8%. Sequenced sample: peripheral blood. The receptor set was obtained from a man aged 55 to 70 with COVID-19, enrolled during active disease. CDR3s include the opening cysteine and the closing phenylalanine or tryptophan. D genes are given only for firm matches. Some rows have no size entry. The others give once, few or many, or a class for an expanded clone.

CDR3 protein: CASSQEPQGYGYTF
CDR3 DNA: TGCGCCAGCAGCCAGGAACCGCAGGGATATGGCTACACCTTC
D gene: -
V gene: TRBV4-3
J gene: TRBJ1-2
clone size: -

CDR3 protein: CASSKAGQGNTGELFF
CDR3 DNA: TGCGCCAGCTCGAAGGCGGGGCAAGGGAACACCGGGGAGCTGTTTTTT
D gene: -
V gene: TRBV10-2
J gene: TRBJ2-2
clone size: -

CDR3 protein: CASSSQQGAVNEQYF
CDR3 DNA: TGTGCCAGCAGCTCACAACAGGGGGCTGTAAACGAGCAGTACTTC
D gene: TRBD1
V gene: TRBV7-8
J gene: TRBJ2-7
clone size: -

CDR3 protein: CASSLTGHVGELFF
CDR3 DNA: TGTGCCAGCAGCTTAACAGGGCATGTCGGGGAGCTGTTTTTT
D gene: -
V gene: TRBV7-9
J gene: TRBJ2-2
clone size: -

CDR3 protein: CASAGTGPSYEQYF
CDR3 DNA: TGCGCCAGCGCCGGGACAGGGCCCTCCTACGAGCAGTACTTC
D gene: TRBD1
V gene: TRBV10-1
J gene: TRBJ2-7
clone size: -

CDR3 protein: CASRRGTSGGLRTDTQYF
CDR3 DNA: TGTGCCAGCAGACGAGGGACTAGCGGGGGGTTACGCACAGATACGCAGTATTTT
D gene: TRBD2
V gene: TRBV27
J gene: TRBJ2-3
clone size: -

CDR3 protein: CASSNRQVLTGELFF
CDR3 DNA: TGTGCCAGCAGTAATCGACAGGTTCTTACCGGGGAGCTGTTTTTT
D gene: -
V gene: TRBV6-6
J gene: TRBJ2-2
clone size: -

CDR3 protein: CASSTSTGVGAEAFF
CDR3 DNA: TGTGCCAGCAGCACTTCGACAGGGGTGGGGGCTGAAGCTTTCTTT
D gene: TRBD1
V gene: TRBV28
J gene: TRBJ1-1
clone size: -

CDR3 protein: CASSVGGRTTDTQYF
CDR3 DNA: TGTGCCAGCAGCGTAGGTGGGAGAACCACAGATACGCAGTATTTT
D gene: -
V gene: TRBV9
J gene: TRBJ2-3
clone size: -

CDR3 protein: CASGSGRGSTDTQYF
CDR3 DNA: TGTGCCAGTGGTAGCGGGAGGGGAAGCACAGATACGCAGTATTTT
D gene: TRBD2
V gene: TRBV7-3
J gene: TRBJ2-3
clone size: -

CDR3 protein: CASSTIGRSNQPQHF
CDR3 DNA: TGTGCCAGTAGTACCATCGGTCGTAGCAATCAGCCCCAGCATTTT
D gene: -
V gene: TRBV19
J gene: TRBJ1-5
clone size: -

CDR3 protein: CASSLTFSGTSGGYEQFF
CDR3 DNA: TGTGCCAGCAGCTTAACGTTTTCTGGGACTAGCGGGGGATATGAGCAGTTCTTC
D gene: TRBD2
V gene: TRBV7-3
J gene: TRBJ2-1
clone size: -

CDR3 protein: CASTGWGTGNQPQHF
CDR3 DNA: TGTGCCAGCACTGGGTGGGGGACAGGGAATCAGCCCCAGCATTTT
D gene: TRBD1
V gene: TRBV2
J gene: TRBJ1-5
clone size: -

CDR3 protein: CASSRGNAYEQYF
CDR3 DNA: TGTGCCAGTAGTAGGGGCAACGCCTACGAGCAGTACTTC
D gene: -
V gene: TRBV19
J gene: TRBJ2-7
clone size: -

CDR3 protein: CASSLTGTQNTEAFF
CDR3 DNA: TGTGCCAGCAGCCTCACCGGGACACAGAACACTGAAGCTTTCTTT
D gene: -
V gene: TRBV7-9
J gene: TRBJ1-1
clone size: -

CDR3 protein: CAWSQMGGFASPLHF
CDR3 DNA: TGTGCCTGGAGTCAGATGGGGGGGTTTGCTTCACCCCTCCACTTT
D gene: -
V gene: TRBV30
J gene: TRBJ1-6
clone size: -

CDR3 protein: CASSPGQGDGQPQHF
CDR3 DNA: TGTGCCAGCAGCCCAGGACAGGGGGACGGTCAGCCCCAGCATTTT
D gene: TRBD1
V gene: TRBV7-2
J gene: TRBJ1-5
clone size: -

CDR3 protein: CASSVAAGSYNEQFF
CDR3 DNA: TGTGCCAGCAGCGTAGCAGCGGGATCCTACAATGAGCAGTTCTTC
D gene: TRBD2
V gene: TRBV9
J gene: TRBJ2-1
clone size: -

CDR3 protein: CASSLDGQGTNEKLFF
CDR3 DNA: TGTGCCAGCAGCTTGGACGGCCAGGGGACTAATGAAAAACTGTTTTTT
D gene: -
V gene: TRBV7-6
J gene: TRBJ1-4
clone size: once

CDR3 protein: CASFRDYGYTF
CDR3 DNA: TGTGCCAGTTTCAGGGACTATGGCTACACCTTC
D gene: -
V gene: TRBV19
J gene: TRBJ1-2
clone size: -

CDR3 protein: CASSLLTDQPQHF
CDR3 DNA: TGCGCCAGCAGCCTCCTCACGGATCAGCCCCAGCATTTT
D gene: -
V gene: TRBV5-1
J gene: TRBJ1-5
clone size: -

CDR3 protein: CASSLALDAAANQPQHF
CDR3 DNA: TGTGCCAGCAGCTTAGCGCTAGATGCAGCAGCAAATCAGCCCCAGCATTTT
D gene: -
V gene: TRBV7-9
J gene: TRBJ1-5
clone size: -

CDR3 protein: CASSPTGLNLYNSPLHF
CDR3 DNA: TGTGCCAGTAGTCCGACAGGTTTGAACCTTTATAATTCACCCCTCCACTTT
D gene: -
V gene: TRBV19
J gene: TRBJ1-6
clone size: -

CDR3 protein: CASSVAGGPSEQFF
CDR3 DNA: TGTGCCAGCAGTGTAGCGGGAGGGCCGAGTGAGCAGTTCTTC
D gene: TRBD2
V gene: TRBV28
J gene: TRBJ2-1
clone size: -

CDR3 protein: CAWSPLGTGDSPLHF
CDR3 DNA: TGTGCCTGGAGCCCTCTTGGGACAGGGGATTCACCCCTCCACTTT
D gene: TRBD1
V gene: TRBV30
J gene: TRBJ1-6
clone size: -

CDR3 protein: CASGTDSQYGYTF
CDR3 DNA: TGCGCCAGCGGTACGGACAGTCAATATGGCTACACCTTC
D gene: -
V gene: TRBV5-1
J gene: TRBJ1-2
clone size: few

CDR3 protein: CASSLARGQIAEAFF
CDR3 DNA: TGTGCCAGCAGCTTAGCGCGGGGACAGATCGCTGAAGCTTTCTTT
D gene: TRBD1
V gene: TRBV7-8
J gene: TRBJ1-1
clone size: -

CDR3 protein: CASRRDRVSRSTF
CDR3 DNA: TGTGCCAGCAGGCGGGACAGGGTCTCCCGGAGCACCTTC
D gene: TRBD1
V gene: TRBV12-3/TRBV12-4
J gene: TRBJ1-2
clone size: -

CDR3 protein: CASSPQAGTGIYEQYF
CDR3 DNA: TGTGCCAGCAGTCCTCAAGCCGGGACAGGGATCTACGAGCAGTACTTC
D gene: TRBD1
V gene: TRBV5-4
J gene: TRBJ2-7
clone size: -

CDR3 protein: CASRTGQGIAYGYTF
CDR3 DNA: TGTGCCAGCAGGACCGGACAGGGGATTGCCTATGGCTACACCTTC
D gene: TRBD1
V gene: TRBV6-5
J gene: TRBJ1-2
clone size: -

CDR3 protein: CASSLRAPTGLAVSTDTQYF
CDR3 DNA: TGTGCCAGCAGTTTAAGGGCCCCCACGGGACTAGCGGTCAGCACAGATACGCAGTATTTT
D gene: TRBD2
V gene: TRBV27
J gene: TRBJ2-3
clone size: -

CDR3 protein: CASSPAYSGGAGEQFF
CDR3 DNA: TGCGCCAGCAGCCCGGCTTATAGCGGGGGGGCTGGAGAGCAGTTCTTC
D gene: TRBD2
V gene: TRBV5-1
J gene: TRBJ2-1
clone size: -

CDR3 protein: CAWSVSAGAVYEQYF
CDR3 DNA: TGTGCCTGGAGCGTGTCGGCAGGGGCGGTTTACGAGCAGTACTTC
D gene: -
V gene: TRBV30
J gene: TRBJ2-7
clone size: -

CDR3 protein: CASSPGEVSNEKLFF
CDR3 DNA: TGTGCCAGCAGCCCCGGGGAGGTTTCTAATGAAAAACTGTTTTTT
D gene: -
V gene: TRBV9
J gene: TRBJ1-4
clone size: -

CDR3 protein: CASSVSGLAGNEQFF
CDR3 DNA: TGTGCCAGCAGCGTTTCGGGACTAGCGGGGAATGAGCAGTTCTTC
D gene: TRBD2
V gene: TRBV9
J gene: TRBJ2-1
clone size: once